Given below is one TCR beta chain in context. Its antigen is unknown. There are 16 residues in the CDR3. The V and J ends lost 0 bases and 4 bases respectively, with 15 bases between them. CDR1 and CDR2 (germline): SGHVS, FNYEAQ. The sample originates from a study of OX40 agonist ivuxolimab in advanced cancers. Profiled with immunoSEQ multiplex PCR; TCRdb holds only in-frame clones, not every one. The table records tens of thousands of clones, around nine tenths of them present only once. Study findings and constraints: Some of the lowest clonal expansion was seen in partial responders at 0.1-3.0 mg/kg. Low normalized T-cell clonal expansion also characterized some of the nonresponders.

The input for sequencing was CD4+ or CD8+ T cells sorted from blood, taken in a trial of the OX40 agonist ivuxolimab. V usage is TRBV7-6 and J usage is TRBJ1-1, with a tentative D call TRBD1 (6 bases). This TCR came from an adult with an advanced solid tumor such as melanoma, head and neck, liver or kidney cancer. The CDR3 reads CASSLAKVGGGTEAFF. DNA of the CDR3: TGTGCCAGCAGCTTAGCGAAAGTAGGGGGAGGCACTGAAGCTTTCTTT.